Listed below are T cell receptor beta chains from one sample, sequenced in a study of cytomegalovirus exposure and HLA in healthy donors. Clones were sequenced by immunoSEQ multiplex PCR, and TCRdb holds only the in-frame ones, with some missing. The table shows 200,000 to 250,000 clones, with roughly 80% occurring only once. Specimen: PBMCs. The receptors come from a woman in her 40s in good health and CMV-seropositive. CDR3s include the opening cysteine and the closing phenylalanine or tryptophan. The D gene is left open where the match is weak. Clone size, where shown, is once, few, many, or a class for clones that have expanded.

size	V	J	D	DNA	CDR3
-	TRBV18	TRBJ2-3	-	TGTGCCAGCTCCCCTCGGAGTAGGTCCACAGATACGCAGTATTTT	CASSPRSRSTDTQYF
-	TRBV5-4	TRBJ1-1	TRBD1	TGTGCCAGCAGCTCATCACAGGGGTCGTGGACTGAAGCTTTCTTT	CASSSSQGSWTEAFF
once	TRBV12-5	TRBJ1-2	TRBD1	TGTGCTAGTGCCGACAGGGGGTACTATGGCTACACCTTC	CASADRGYYGYTF
-	TRBV7-3	TRBJ2-1	TRBD2	TGTGCCAGCAGCCCGGGGGGGCATGAGCAGTTCTTC	CASSPGGHEQFF
-	TRBV7-2	TRBJ2-5	-	TGTGCCAGCAGCTTTAGCGAAGAGACCCAGTACTTC	CASSFSEETQYF
-	TRBV11-2	TRBJ2-7	TRBD2	TGTGCCAGCAGCCCCCCCGGCGGGCTAGCGGGAAACGAGCAGTACTTC	CASSPPGGLAGNEQYF
-	TRBV29-1	TRBJ1-4	TRBD1	TGCAGCGTGGGGACAGGTTGGGGCGGGGGTGAAAAACTGTTTTTT	CSVGTGWGGGEKLFF
-	TRBV19	TRBJ1-2	TRBD1	TGTGCCAGTAGTATGCGGGACAGGGGGCACTATGGCTACACCTTC	CASSMRDRGHYGYTF
-	TRBV6-1	TRBJ1-4	-	TGTGCCAGCAGTACCCTAAACCGGGAAAAACTGTTTTTT	CASSTLNREKLFF
-	TRBV6-1	TRBJ2-5	TRBD1	TGTGCCAGCAGCCGAGGGCAGACAGGGATAGAGACCCAGTACTTC	CASSRGQTGIETQYF
few	TRBV9	TRBJ1-1	-	TGTGCCAGCAGCGTAGCGGCGGACACTGAAGCTTTCTTT	CASSVAADTEAFF
-	TRBV9	TRBJ2-2	TRBD1	TGTGCCAGCACCCGCGCTCAGGGGGCGCTCACCGGGGAGCTGTTTTTT	CASTRAQGALTGELFF
-	TRBV5-1	TRBJ1-2	TRBD1	TGCGCCAGCAGCTTGGCCGGGACAGGCCGGACCTATGGCTACACCTTC	CASSLAGTGRTYGYTF
-	TRBV27	TRBJ2-7	-	TGTGCCAGCAGTTTAATGCGACCCAGGGGCTACGAGCAGTACTTC	CASSLMRPRGYEQYF
-	TRBV9	TRBJ1-1	TRBD1	TGTGCCAGCAGCCCGGGACAGCCCATTGGAGCTTTCTTT	CASSPGQPIGAFF
-	TRBV13	TRBJ1-1	TRBD1	TGTGCCAGCAGCTTACTACAGGGGGCTAGCACTGAAGCTTTCTTT	CASSLLQGASTEAFF
-	TRBV9	TRBJ1-2	TRBD1	TGTGCCAGCAGCGTAGGGGCCGGGACAGGGGGCGGCTACACCTTC	CASSVGAGTGGGYTF
-	TRBV5-4	TRBJ2-2	-	TGTGCCAGCAGCTTGGCACTGAACACCGGGGAGCTGTTTTTT	CASSLALNTGELFF
-	TRBV27	TRBJ2-7	TRBD2	TGTGCCAGCGCCGCGGGGGGCCCCTATGGCGAGCAGTACTTC	CASAAGGPYGEQYF
-	TRBV30	TRBJ1-1	-	TGTGCCTGGAGTGTAGGAGGGGTTGTCGCTTTCTTT	CAWSVGGVVAFF
few	TRBV15	TRBJ2-3	TRBD2	TGTGCCACCAGCAGAGAATTTAGGGCGGGAGGGCCCCCAGATACGCAGTATTTT	CATSREFRAGGPPDTQYF
-	TRBV5-1	TRBJ2-3	TRBD1	TGCGCCAGCAGCACGAGACAGGGCCGGGACGATACGCAGTATTTT	CASSTRQGRDDTQYF
-	TRBV28	TRBJ1-5	TRBD1	TGTGCCAGCAGTTTGGGAGGACAGGGGGCGCGTCAGCCCCAGCATTTT	CASSLGGQGARQPQHF
-	TRBV10-3	TRBJ1-6	-	TGTGCCATCAGTGGGGCGACTAATTCACCCCTCCACTTT	CAISGATNSPLHF
-	TRBV13	TRBJ2-5	TRBD2	TGTGCCAGCAGCCCGGGACTAGCGGCGTACCAAGAGGCCCAGTACTTC	CASSPGLAAYQEAQYF
-	TRBV5-1	TRBJ2-5	TRBD2	TGCGCCAGCAGCCGGACTAGGGGAGCGGAGACCCAGTACTTC	CASSRTRGAETQYF
-	TRBV14	TRBJ2-3	-	TGTGCCAGCAGCCAATACGGGGGAATAGATACGCAGTATTTT	CASSQYGGIDTQYF
-	TRBV11-2	TRBJ1-2	TRBD1	TGTGCCAGCAGCTCCCAGGGGGCTTATGGCTACACCTTC	CASSSQGAYGYTF
-	TRBV6-1	TRBJ2-5	TRBD2	TGTGCCAGCAACGGCGGGGGGGCAGGAGAGACCCAGTACTTC	CASNGGGAGETQYF
-	TRBV2	TRBJ2-5	-	TGTGCCAGCAGTGACCAGGGGGGCAAGACCCAGTACTTC	CASSDQGGKTQYF
-	TRBV11-2	TRBJ2-5	-	TGTGCCAGCACCCCAGGCGGACGGGGGACCCAGTACTTC	CASTPGGRGTQYF
-	TRBV5-1	TRBJ1-3	-	TGCGCCAGCACCCCAGGGGAAAGCGAGGGAAACACCATATATTTT	CASTPGESEGNTIYF
-	TRBV9	TRBJ1-4	TRBD1	TGTGCCAGCAGCCCTCGACAGGGTAATGAAAAACTGTTTTTT	CASSPRQGNEKLFF
once	TRBV7-3	TRBJ1-6	TRBD1	TGTGCCAGCAGCTTATCCGACAGGGGGAATTCACCCCTCCACTTT	CASSLSDRGNSPLHF
-	TRBV9	TRBJ2-7	-	TGTGCCAGCAGCTCGGATTCGGGGGAGCAGTACTTC	CASSSDSGEQYF
-	TRBV9	TRBJ1-2	-	TGTGCCAGCAGCGTAGCTGGGGGGGGAAATAACTATGGCTACACCTTC	CASSVAGGGNNYGYTF
-	TRBV10-3	TRBJ2-1	TRBD2	TGTGCCATCAGTGGACTAGCGGGACAAAACAATGAGCAGTTCTTC	CAISGLAGQNNEQFF
few	TRBV28	TRBJ1-2	-	TGTGCCAGCAGTTTAACGAGGGGGTCCTTGGGGGGCTACACCTTC	CASSLTRGSLGGYTF
-	TRBV9	TRBJ2-5	-	TGTGCCAGCAGCGTGGAGGGGGGGTGGACCCAGTACTTC	CASSVEGGWTQYF
few	TRBV30	TRBJ2-5	-	TGTGCCTGGAGTTATTTAGGCGGGACAGCACTTCAAGAGACCCAGTACTTC	CAWSYLGGTALQETQYF
-	TRBV5-1	TRBJ2-3	TRBD2	TGCGCCAGCAGCTTTGGGGGGGGCACAGATACGCAGTATTTT	CASSFGGGTDTQYF
-	TRBV19	TRBJ1-6	-	TGTGCCAGTAGTTCGGGACTGAGCTCCTATAATTCACCCCTCCACTTT	CASSSGLSSYNSPLHF
-	TRBV4-3	TRBJ2-1	TRBD1	TGCGCCAGCAGCCTGACAGGGGGCCCAGGCGATGAGCAGTTCTTC	CASSLTGGPGDEQFF